This entry concerns a single TCR beta chain. Its specificity is unknown. The data were taken from a study of response to subunit inactivated influenza vaccine. Findings and limits, study-wide: Authors suggested few new T cells are recruited by each seasonal influenza vaccination.

Looked up from germline, CDR1 is KGHDR and CDR2 is SFDVKD. The CDR3 extends over 14 amino acids. Trimming left V 0 bases short and J 5 bases short, with 8 bases between. Using its own MiXCR run on the RT-PCR reads, TCRdb lists one record per CDR3 protein. Here the sample spans roughly 650,000 distinct CDR3 sequences, approximately 14% being singletons. The material sequenced was PBMCs from blood, taken 11 to 12 days after vaccination. The sequence derives from a man in his forties or fifties who received an inactivated influenza vaccine. The rearrangement uses TRBV24-1 and TRBJ2-3; the D gene is possibly TRBD1 (5 bases). The CDR3: CATSDLMQGDTQYF. CDR3 nucleotide sequence: TGTGCCACCAGTGATTTGATGCAGGGAGATACGCAGTATTTT.